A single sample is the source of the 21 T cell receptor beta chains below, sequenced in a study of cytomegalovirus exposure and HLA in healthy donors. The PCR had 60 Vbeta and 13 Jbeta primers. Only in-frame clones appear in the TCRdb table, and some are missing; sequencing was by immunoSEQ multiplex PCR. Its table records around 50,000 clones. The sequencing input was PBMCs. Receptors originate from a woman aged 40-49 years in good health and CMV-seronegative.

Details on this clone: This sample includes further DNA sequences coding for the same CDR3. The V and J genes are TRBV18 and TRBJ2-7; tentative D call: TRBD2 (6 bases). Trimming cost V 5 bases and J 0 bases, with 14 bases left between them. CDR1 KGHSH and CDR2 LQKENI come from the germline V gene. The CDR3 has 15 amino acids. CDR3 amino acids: CASSEGGRSSYEQYF. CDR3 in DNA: TGTGCCAGCTCAGAGGGAGGCAGGAGCTCCTACGAGCAGTACTTC.

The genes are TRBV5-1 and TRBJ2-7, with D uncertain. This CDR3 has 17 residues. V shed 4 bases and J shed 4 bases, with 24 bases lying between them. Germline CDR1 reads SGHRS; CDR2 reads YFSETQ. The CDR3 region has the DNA TGCGCCAGCAGCCGCCACCGCGGAGCGAAAGAAGAGTACGAGCAGTACTTC. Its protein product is CASSRHRGAKEEYEQYF.

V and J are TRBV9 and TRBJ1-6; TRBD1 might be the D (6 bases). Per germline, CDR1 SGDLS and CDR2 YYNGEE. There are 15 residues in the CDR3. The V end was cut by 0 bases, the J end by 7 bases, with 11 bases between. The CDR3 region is CASSVGGLDNSPLHF. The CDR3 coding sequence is TGTGCCAGCAGCGTAGGGGGGCTGGACAATTCACCCCTCCACTTT.

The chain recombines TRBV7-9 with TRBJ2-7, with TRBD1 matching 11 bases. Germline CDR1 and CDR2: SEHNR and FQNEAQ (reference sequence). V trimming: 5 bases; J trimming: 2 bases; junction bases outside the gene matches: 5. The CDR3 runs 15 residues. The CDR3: CASSQGTGGPYEQYF. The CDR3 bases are TGTGCCAGCAGCCAAGGGACAGGGGGGCCCTACGAGCAGTACTTC.

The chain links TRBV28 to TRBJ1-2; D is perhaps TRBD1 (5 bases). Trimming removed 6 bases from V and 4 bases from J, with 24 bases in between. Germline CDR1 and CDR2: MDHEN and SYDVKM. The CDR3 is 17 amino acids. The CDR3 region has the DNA TGTGCCAGCAGGCTGGGTGGGCGGGGGATAAATGGCTATGGCTACACCTTC. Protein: CASRLGGRGINGYGYTF.

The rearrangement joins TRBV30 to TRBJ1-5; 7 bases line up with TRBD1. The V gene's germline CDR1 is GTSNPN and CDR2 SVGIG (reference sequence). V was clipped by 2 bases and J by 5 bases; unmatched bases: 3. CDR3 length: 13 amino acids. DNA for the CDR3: TGTGCCTGGAGTACGCAGGGGGATCAGCCCCAGCATTTT. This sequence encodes CAWSTQGDQPQHF.

CDR3 in DNA: TGTGCCAGCTCACCATTAGGGGGTGAGACTGAAGCTTTCTTT. It is translated as CASSPLGGETEAFF. V gene TRBV18 combines with J gene TRBJ1-1; D might be TRBD1 (6 bases). The CDR3 has 14 residues. Deletions cut 2 bases from V and 5 bases from J, with 12 bases between. The germline V gene encodes CDR1 KGHSH and CDR2 LQKENI.

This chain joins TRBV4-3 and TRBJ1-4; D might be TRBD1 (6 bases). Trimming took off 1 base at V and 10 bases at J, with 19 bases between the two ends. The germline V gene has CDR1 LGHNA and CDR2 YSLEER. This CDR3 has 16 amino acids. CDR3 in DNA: TGCGCCAGCAGCCAAGGGGGCCTAATTCGAGGGGGAAAACTGTTTTTT. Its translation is CASSQGGLIRGGKLFF.

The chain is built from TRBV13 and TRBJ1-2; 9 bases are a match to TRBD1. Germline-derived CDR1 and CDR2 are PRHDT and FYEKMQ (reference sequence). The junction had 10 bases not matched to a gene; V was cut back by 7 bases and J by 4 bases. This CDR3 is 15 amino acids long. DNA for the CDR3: TGTGCCAGCACCACCAACAGGGGGCGCACCTATGGCTACACCTTC. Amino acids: CASTTNRGRTYGYTF.

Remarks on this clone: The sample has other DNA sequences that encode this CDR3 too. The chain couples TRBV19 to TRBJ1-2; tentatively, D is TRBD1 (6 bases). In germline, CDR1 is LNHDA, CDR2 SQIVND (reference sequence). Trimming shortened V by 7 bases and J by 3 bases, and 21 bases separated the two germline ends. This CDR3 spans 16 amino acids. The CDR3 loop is CASNDGGGRGDYGYTF. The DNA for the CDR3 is TGTGCCAGTAACGATGGGGGGGGGCGTGGGGACTATGGCTACACCTTC.

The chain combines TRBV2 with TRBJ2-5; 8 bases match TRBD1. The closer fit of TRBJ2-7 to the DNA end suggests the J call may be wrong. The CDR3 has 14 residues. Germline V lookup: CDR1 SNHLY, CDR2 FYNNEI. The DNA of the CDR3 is TGTGCCAGCAGTGGGGGACAGGAGCTTCGCGAGCAGTACTTC. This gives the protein CASSGGQELREQYF.

Written as DNA, the CDR3 is TGTGCCAGCAGAGCAAGGACAGGGGAGATCTCCTACAATGAGCAGTTCTTC. Residues: CASRARTGEISYNEQFF. The chain links TRBV13 to TRBJ2-1; TRBD1 matches at 9 bases. Germline trimming cut 6 bases from V and 0 bases from J; bases unmatched to any gene: 9. The CDR3 loop spans 17 amino acids. Germline lookup yields CDR1 PRHDT and CDR2 FYEKMQ (reference sequence).

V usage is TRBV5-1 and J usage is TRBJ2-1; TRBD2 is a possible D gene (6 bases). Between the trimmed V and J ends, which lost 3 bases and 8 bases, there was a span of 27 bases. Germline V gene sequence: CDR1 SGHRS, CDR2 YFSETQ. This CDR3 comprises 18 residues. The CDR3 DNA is TGCGCCAGCAGCTCCAACCTGCTAATAGCGGCATTAGTGTATGAGCAGTTCTTC. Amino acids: CASSSNLLIAALVYEQFF.

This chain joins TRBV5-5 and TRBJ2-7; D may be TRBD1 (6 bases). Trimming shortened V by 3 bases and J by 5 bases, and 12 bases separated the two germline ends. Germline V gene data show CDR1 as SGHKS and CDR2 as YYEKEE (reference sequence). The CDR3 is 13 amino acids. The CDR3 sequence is CASSWAQGNEQYF. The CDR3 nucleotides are TGTGCCAGCAGCTGGGCACAGGGAAACGAGCAGTACTTC. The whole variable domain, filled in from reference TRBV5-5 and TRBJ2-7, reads DAGVTQSPTHLIKTRGQQVTLRCSPISGHKSVSWYQQVLGQGPQFIFQYYEKEERGRGNFPDRFSARQFPNYSSELNVNALLLGDSALYLCASSWAQGNEQYFGPGTRLTVT.

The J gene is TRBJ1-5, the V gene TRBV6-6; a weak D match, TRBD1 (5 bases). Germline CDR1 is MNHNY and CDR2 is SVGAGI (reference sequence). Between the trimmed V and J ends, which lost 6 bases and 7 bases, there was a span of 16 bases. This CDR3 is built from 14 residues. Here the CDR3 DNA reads TGTGCCAGCAGCCCCGACAGCGTATGGCAGCCCCAGCATTTT. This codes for CASSPDSVWQPQHF.

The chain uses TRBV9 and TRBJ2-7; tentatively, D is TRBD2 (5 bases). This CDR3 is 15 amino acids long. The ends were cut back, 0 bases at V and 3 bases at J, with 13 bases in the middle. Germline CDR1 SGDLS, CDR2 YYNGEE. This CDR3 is CASSVGVGGFYEQYF. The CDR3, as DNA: TGTGCCAGCAGCGTAGGGGTCGGAGGATTCTACGAGCAGTACTTC.

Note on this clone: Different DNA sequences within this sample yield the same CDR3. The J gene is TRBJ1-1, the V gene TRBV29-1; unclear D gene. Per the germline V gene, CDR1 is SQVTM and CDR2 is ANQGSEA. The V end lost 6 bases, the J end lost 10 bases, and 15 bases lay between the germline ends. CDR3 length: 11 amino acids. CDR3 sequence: CSVLTPRGAFF. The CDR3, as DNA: TGCAGCGTACTTACCCCCCGGGGAGCTTTCTTT.

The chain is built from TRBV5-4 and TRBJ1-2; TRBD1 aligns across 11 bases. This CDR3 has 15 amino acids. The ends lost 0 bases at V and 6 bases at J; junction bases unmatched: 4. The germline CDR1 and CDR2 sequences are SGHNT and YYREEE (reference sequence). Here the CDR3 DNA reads TGTGCCAGCAGCTTGGGGACAGGGGGCCTCGATGGCTACACCTTC. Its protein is CASSLGTGGLDGYTF.

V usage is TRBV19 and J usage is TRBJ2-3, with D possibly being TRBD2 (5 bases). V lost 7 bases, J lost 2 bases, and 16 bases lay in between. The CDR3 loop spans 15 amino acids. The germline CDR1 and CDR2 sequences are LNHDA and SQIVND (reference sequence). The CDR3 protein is CASKLRERSTDTQYF. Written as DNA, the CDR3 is TGTGCCAGTAAACTCCGGGAAAGATCCACAGATACGCAGTATTTT.

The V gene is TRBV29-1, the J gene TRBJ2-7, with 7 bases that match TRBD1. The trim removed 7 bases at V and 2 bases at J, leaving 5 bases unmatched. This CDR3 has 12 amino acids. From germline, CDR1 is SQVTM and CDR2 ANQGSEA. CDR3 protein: CSARDSTYEQYF. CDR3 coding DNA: TGCAGCGCCCGGGACAGTACCTACGAGCAGTACTTC.

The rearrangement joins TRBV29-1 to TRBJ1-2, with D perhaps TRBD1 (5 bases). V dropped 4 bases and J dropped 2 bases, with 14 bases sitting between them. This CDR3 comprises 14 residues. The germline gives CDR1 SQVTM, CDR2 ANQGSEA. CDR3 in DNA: TGCAGCGTTGTCTCAGGGTCTCTCAACTATGGCTACACCTTC. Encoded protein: CSVVSGSLNYGYTF.